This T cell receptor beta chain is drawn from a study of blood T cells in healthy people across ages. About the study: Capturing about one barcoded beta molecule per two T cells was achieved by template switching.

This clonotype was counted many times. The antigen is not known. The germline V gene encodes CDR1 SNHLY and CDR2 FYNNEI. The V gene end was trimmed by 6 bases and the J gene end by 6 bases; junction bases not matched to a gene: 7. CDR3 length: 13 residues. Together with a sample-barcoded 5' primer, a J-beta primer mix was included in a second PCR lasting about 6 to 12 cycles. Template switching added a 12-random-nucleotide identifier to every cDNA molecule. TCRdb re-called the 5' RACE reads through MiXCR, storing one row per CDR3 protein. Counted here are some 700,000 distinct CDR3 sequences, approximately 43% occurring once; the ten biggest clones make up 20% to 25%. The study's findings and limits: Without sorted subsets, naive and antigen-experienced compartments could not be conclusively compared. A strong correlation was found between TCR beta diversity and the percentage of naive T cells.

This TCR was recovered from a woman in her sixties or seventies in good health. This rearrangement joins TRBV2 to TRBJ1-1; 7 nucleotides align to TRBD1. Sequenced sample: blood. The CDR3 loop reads CASRPDRRAEAFF. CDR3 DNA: TGTGCCAGCAGACCGGACAGGCGCGCTGAAGCTTTCTTT.